Below are 30 T cell receptor beta chains sequenced from a single sample in a study of blood T cells in healthy people across ages. Together with a sample-barcoded 5' primer, a J-beta primer mix was included in a second PCR lasting 7 to 11 cycles. TCRdb redid the calling of the 5' RACE reads with MiXCR, one entry per CDR3 protein. Of roughly 1 million distinct CDR3 sequences in the sample, around 27% are singletons; the top ten hold approximately 0.7%. A further study also used this sample, focusing on T cells of mothers and their children.

The sequenced material came from blood. The receptors here all came from a girl aged 2-10 years in good health.

J is TRBJ2-7 and V is TRBV14; no clear D gene. V dropped 3 bases and J dropped 0 bases, with 6 bases sitting between them. The CDR3 spans 13 residues. Per germline, CDR1 SGHDN and CDR2 FVKESK. CDR3 DNA sequence: TGTGCCAGCAGCCACCTACGCTCCTACGAGCAGTACTTC. This sequence encodes CASSHLRSYEQYF. Drawing the rest from reference TRBV14 and TRBJ2-7, the complete variable domain is EAGVTQFPSHSVIEKGQTVTLRCDPISGHDNLYWYRRVMGKEIKFLLHFVKESKQDESGMPNNRFLAERTGGTYSTLKVQPAELEDSGVYFCASSHLRSYEQYFGPGTRLTVT.

This clonotype came up a few times. V usage is TRBV5-1 and J usage is TRBJ2-4; no clear D gene. Germline loops: CDR1 SGHRS, CDR2 YFSETQ. The ends were cut back, 4 bases at V and 0 bases at J, with 11 bases in the middle. The CDR3 loop spans 15 amino acids. Here the CDR3 reads CASSPDDLAKNIQYF. CDR3 nucleotide sequence: TGCGCCAGCAGCCCCGATGATCTAGCCAAAAACATTCAGTACTTC.

CDR3 DNA: TGTGCCAGCAGTTTGGGGGCGGTCACCGGGGAGCTGTTTTTT. Protein sequence: CASSLGAVTGELFF. This chain uses TRBV27 with TRBJ2-2, with TRBD1 as a possible D gene (6 bases). CDR1 MNHEY and CDR2 SMNVEV come from the germline V gene (reference sequence). Trimming took off 3 bases at V and 4 bases at J, with 9 bases between the two ends. This CDR3 region has 14 residues.

This clonotype showed up just a few times. This chain joins TRBV29-1 and TRBJ1-2, with D uncertain. This CDR3 comprises 14 residues. Trimming took off 0 bases at V and 4 bases at J, with 12 bases between the two ends. CDR1 and CDR2 (germline): SQVTM, ANQGSEA. For the CDR3, the DNA is TGCAGCGTTGAAGATCTACCGGGGAGCTATGGCTACACCTTC. The encoded protein is CSVEDLPGSYGYTF.

The chain recombines TRBV5-1 with TRBJ2-7, with D maybe TRBD2 (5 bases). Germline values: CDR1 SGHRS, CDR2 YFSETQ. This CDR3 comprises 15 residues. V lost 0 bases and J 5 bases, leaving 15 bases between the germline ends. CDR3 sequence reads: CASSLASGGYDEQYF. The CDR3 nucleotides read TGCGCCAGCAGCTTGGCTAGTGGCGGGTACGACGAGCAGTACTTC. The complete variable domain, with remaining parts taken from reference TRBV5-1 and TRBJ2-7, reads KAGVTQTPRYLIKTRGQQVTLSCSPISGHRSVSWYQQTPGQGLQFLFEYFSETQRNKGNFPGRFSGRQFSNSRSEMNVSTLELGDSALYLCASSLASGGYDEQYFGPGTRLTVT.

This clonotype turned up a few times. The V gene is TRBV12-3 or TRBV12-4, the J gene TRBJ1-6, with 7 bases aligning to TRBD1. The V and J ends lost 6 bases and 7 bases, in that order; junction bases with no gene match: 9. The CDR3 totals 15 residues. The CDR3 here is CASRPDRVHNSPLHF. The CDR3 nucleotides read TGTGCCAGCAGGCCCGACAGGGTGCACAATTCACCCCTCCACTTT.

The J gene is TRBJ2-5, the V gene TRBV24-1; D ambiguous. Near its end, the DNA agrees better with TRBJ2-1, so the J call may be wrong. Germline assignment: CDR1 KGHDR and CDR2 SFDVKD. The CDR3 contains 15 residues. The CDR3 sequence: CATSDPRRTNNEQFF. CDR3 coding DNA: TGTGCCACCAGTGACCCCCGACGGACCAACAATGAGCAGTTCTTC.

The table lists this clonotype with a few counts. The chain combines TRBV2 with TRBJ2-1, with 10 bases that match TRBD1. J gave up 5 bases and V 6 bases, and 1 base lay outside the gene matches. CDR3 length: 13 amino acids. Germline-derived CDR1 and CDR2 are SNHLY and FYNNEI. The CDR3 bases are TGTGCCAGCAGCGGGACAGGGGACAATGAGCAGTTCTTC. It encodes CASSGTGDNEQFF.

This clonotype was found a few times. The DNA of the CDR3 is TGCAGCGTTGAAGGGACAGGGCCCGTAGATGAGCAGTTCTTC. Translated, it gives CSVEGTGPVDEQFF. V usage is TRBV29-1 and J usage is TRBJ2-1; 8 nucleotides line up with TRBD1. V lost 1 base, J lost 8 bases, and 7 bases stayed unmatched. The length of the CDR3 is 14 residues. Germline V gene sequence: CDR1 SQVTM, CDR2 ANQGSEA.

A few counts support this clonotype. The chain joins TRBV4-1 to TRBJ2-1; TRBD2 aligns across 11 bases. V gave up 0 bases and J gave up 3 bases; unmatched junction bases: 7. Germline-derived CDR1 and CDR2 are MGHRA and YSYEKL. The CDR3 spans 18 residues. CDR3 sequence reads: CASSQDQEGLADYNEQFF. CDR3 nucleotide sequence: TGCGCCAGCAGCCAAGATCAGGAGGGACTAGCGGACTACAATGAGCAGTTCTTC.

The chain joins TRBV6-6 to TRBJ2-7; 9 bases line up with TRBD1. V gave up 5 bases and J gave up 6 bases; unmatched junction bases: 11. The germline V gene encodes CDR1 MNHNY and CDR2 SVGAGI (reference sequence). The CDR3 extends over 15 amino acids. CDR3 residues: CASSQADRGLGEQYF. In DNA form, the CDR3 reads TGTGCCAGCAGTCAGGCGGACAGGGGTTTAGGCGAGCAGTACTTC.

The V and J genes are TRBV20-1 and TRBJ2-1; 7 bases agree with TRBD2. The CDR3 loop spans 16 amino acids. Per germline, CDR1 DFQATT and CDR2 SNEGSKA (reference sequence). The V and J ends lost 0 bases and 9 bases, in that order; junction bases with no gene match: 14. The CDR3 protein is CSARDPRLAGLAEQFF. The DNA for the CDR3 is TGCAGTGCTAGAGATCCCAGACTAGCAGGGTTAGCTGAGCAGTTCTTC.

This clonotype was observed a few times. This sequence joins TRBV3-1 and TRBJ2-3; 11 nucleotides match TRBD2. The CDR3 is 18 amino acids. V dropped 2 bases and J dropped 8; count of bases not matched to a gene: 15. Germline V gives CDR1 LGHDT, CDR2 YNNKEL (reference sequence). The DNA for the CDR3 is TGTGCCAGCAGCCAACCAACTACTAGCGGGAGTTACAGGGGTACGCAGTATTTT. It specifies CASSQPTTSGSYRGTQYF.

A few counts support this clonotype. This chain joins TRBV4-3 and TRBJ1-2, with no clear D. CDR3 size: 15 residues. Germline loops: CDR1 LGHNA, CDR2 YSLEER. V was shortened by 1 base and J by 5 bases, with 14 bases between the two germline ends. CDR3 coding DNA: TGCGCCAGCAGCCAAGCGGAACCGGTTGGATATGGCTACACCTTC. As protein: CASSQAEPVGYGYTF.

This chain joins TRBV19 and TRBJ2-7; D tentatively fits TRBD1 or TRBD2 (5 bases each). The CDR3 runs 14 residues. V was shortened by 3 bases and J by 2 bases, with 11 bases between the two germline ends. Per germline, CDR1 LNHDA and CDR2 SQIVND (reference sequence). Written as DNA, the CDR3 is TGTGCCAGTAGTATTCAAGAGGGACCCTACGAGCAGTACTTC. Its protein product is CASSIQEGPYEQYF.

This clonotype was seen a handful of times. The genes are TRBV9 and TRBJ2-3; D is perhaps TRBD2 (5 bases). The V end was cut by 0 bases, the J end by 4 bases, with 15 bases between. Looked up from germline, CDR1 is SGDLS and CDR2 is YYNGEE. This CDR3 comprises 16 residues. Here the CDR3 reads CASSVDSATGADTQYF. In DNA form, the CDR3 reads TGTGCCAGCAGCGTAGATAGCGCGACTGGGGCAGATACGCAGTATTTT.

As for this clonotype: At one boundary the junction diverges from the germline segment, which might be a read error. The rearrangement joins TRBV13 to TRBJ2-7; no clear D. Germline V gives CDR1 PRHDT, CDR2 FYEKMQ (reference sequence). The CDR3 is 14 amino acids. CDR3 protein: CASCLTVSSYEQYF. The CDR3 region has the DNA TGTGCCAGCTGCTTAACGGTCTCCAGCTACGAGCAGTACTTC.

The V gene is TRBV5-1, the J gene TRBJ1-1, with D possibly matching TRBD1 (6 bases). The V end was cut by 4 bases, the J end by 7 bases, with 17 bases between. CDR3 length: 14 residues. In germline, CDR1 is SGHRS, CDR2 YFSETQ. CDR3 DNA: TGCGCCAGCAGCCCAGTCGGACAGCTCCATGAAGCTTTCTTT. It codes for CASSPVGQLHEAFF.

This clonotype was counted only a few times. Possible read error: a much larger clone is one base away. This chain joins TRBV20-1 and TRBJ1-1; D not resolved. This CDR3 region has 11 residues. The germline V and J ends were trimmed by 0 bases and 2 bases, with 1 base remaining between them. In germline, CDR1 is DFQATT, CDR2 SNEGSKA (reference sequence). The CDR3 DNA is TGCAGTGCTAGAGATAACACTGAAGCTTTCTTT. Its protein product is CSARDNTEAFF.

The V call is TRBV4-3, the J call TRBJ2-7; 8 bases fit TRBD1. The CDR3 is 13 residues long. With V trimmed by 5 bases and J by 5 bases, 5 bases remained unmatched. Germline CDR1 and CDR2: LGHNA and YSLEER. The CDR3 loop reads CASSYGTGDEQYF. DNA of the CDR3: TGCGCCAGCAGCTACGGGACAGGAGACGAGCAGTACTTC.

This clonotype was counted a few times. J is TRBJ1-1 and V is TRBV29-1; the D gene is possibly TRBD1 (5 bases). The CDR3 contains 14 residues. CDR1 is SQVTM, CDR2 ANQGSEA, per germline. Trimming left V 3 bases short and J 11 bases short, with 22 bases between. The CDR3 sequence is CSVEVGQGSGEAFF. Here the CDR3 DNA reads TGCAGCGTTGAGGTCGGCCAGGGCTCCGGTGAGGCTTTCTTT.

This clonotype has only a few counts. The junction departs from germline at one end; a sequencing error may be responsible. This chain links TRBV6-1 with TRBJ2-5; no firm D call. In germline, CDR1 is MNHNS, CDR2 SASEGT. CDR3 length equals 12 residues. The CDR3, as DNA: TGTGCCGGCAGTGAACAAGGGGAGACCCAGTACTTC. Translation gives CAGSEQGETQYF.

In this sample, this clonotype turned up a few times. The junction shows a germline mismatch at one end, possibly a read error. V usage is TRBV3-1 and J usage is TRBJ2-5, with 7 bases identical to TRBD1. Germline CDR1 reads LGHDT; CDR2 reads YNNKEL (reference sequence). The CDR3 has 12 amino acids. DNA for the CDR3: TGTGCCAGCAGCCAAGGAAAGGGGGCCGGGTTCTTC. Its protein is CASSQGKGAGFF.

This clonotype was counted only a few times. The chain has TRBV7-8 and TRBJ2-7; 7 positions agree with TRBD1. CDR1 SGHVS and CDR2 FQNEAQ come from the germline V gene. Trimming took 5 bases from V and 4 from J; bases not matched to a gene: 8. CDR3 length equals 14 residues. DNA of the CDR3: TGTGCCAGCAGCCCACAGGGGATGGGATACGAGCAGTACTTC. This encodes CASSPQGMGYEQYF.

V and J are TRBV5-5 and TRBJ2-1; 7 bases are a match to TRBD1. V lost 4 bases, J lost 4 bases, and 11 bases stayed unmatched. Germline V gives CDR1 SGHKS, CDR2 YYEKEE (reference sequence). The CDR3 is 16 residues long. The chain's CDR3 is CASSPTPGQLYNEQFF. CDR3 bases: TGTGCCAGCAGCCCAACCCCGGGACAGCTTTACAATGAGCAGTTCTTC.

This clonotype was observed a few times. The chain joins TRBV7-8 to TRBJ1-4; perhaps TRBD1 as D (5 bases). Germline CDR1 reads SGHVS; CDR2 reads FQNEAQ. This CDR3 contains 14 residues. The germline V and J ends were trimmed by 5 bases and 4 bases, with 11 bases remaining between them. CDR3 region: CASSPGIINEKLFF. The CDR3 region has the DNA TGTGCCAGCAGCCCAGGGATAATTAATGAAAAACTGTTTTTT.

The CDR3 bases are TGTGCCAGCAGCCAAGATCTCTGGGACCTAGGTCTTTCAGTCGAAGGGCGGTACTTC. This translates into CASSQDLWDLGLSVEGRYF. This chain uses TRBV4-2 with TRBJ2-5, with D perhaps being TRBD1 or TRBD2 (5 bases each). From germline, CDR1 is LGHNA and CDR2 YNFKEQ. V was cut by 0 bases and J by 13 bases, with 33 bases left in between. The CDR3 length is 19 residues.

This chain connects TRBV4-1 to TRBJ1-2; 7 bases fit TRBD1. V was pared by 1 base and J by 4 bases, with 6 bases of the junction left unmatched. CDR1 is MGHRA, CDR2 YSYEKL, per germline. The length of the CDR3 is 15 residues. CDR3 amino acids: CASSQADREGYGYTF. The CDR3 bases are TGCGCCAGCAGCCAAGCAGACAGGGAGGGCTATGGCTACACCTTC.

This clonotype was observed at least ten times. The junction differs from germline at one of its ends, possibly a read error. V gene TRBV5-1 combines with J gene TRBJ2-3; D is perhaps TRBD2 (5 bases). CDR3 length equals 14 residues. Per the germline V gene, CDR1 is SGHRS and CDR2 is YFSETQ. The CDR3 sequence is CASSLGLDTDTQYF. As DNA, the CDR3 is TGTGCCAGCAGTCTTGGACTCGACACAGATACGCAGTATTTT.

In regard to this clonotype: The junction shows a germline mismatch at one end, possibly a read error. This rearrangement joins TRBV11-2 to TRBJ2-3; D might be TRBD2 (6 bases). The CDR3 totals 16 residues. Germline V gene sequence: CDR1 SGHAT, CDR2 FQNNGV. The CDR3 DNA reads as TGTGCCAGCAGCTTGGTACGGGAGTCAGGAACAGATACGCGGTATTTT. This codes for CASSLVRESGTDTRYF.